The 16 T cell receptor beta chains below all came from one sample that was sequenced in a study of CD8 T cells in Susac syndrome. Reverse transcription of about 0.5 to 1 ug RNA used random hexamers. In TCRdb, the immunoSEQ multiplex PCR reads were re-called with MiXCR into one record per CDR3 protein. The sample includes fewer than 350,000 distinct CDR3 sequences, over 75% of them seen just once. Sequenced: CD8+ T cells from PBMCs. Source of these receptors: a human donor with multiple sclerosis.

This chain connects TRBV29-1 to TRBJ2-7, with 7 bases that match TRBD2. The CDR3 consists of 12 residues. The junction had 7 bases not matched to a gene; V was cut back by 6 bases and J by 5 bases. The germline gives CDR1 SQVTM, CDR2 ANQGSEA. The CDR3 DNA follows: TGCAGCGTGTTGGGGGGGATCCACGAGCAGTACTTC. Its translation is CSVLGGIHEQYF.

The chain combines TRBV7-8 with TRBJ2-7; TRBD1 agrees at 11 bases. The germline V gene has CDR1 SGHVS and CDR2 FQNEAQ. The CDR3 sequence is 17 residues long. Germline trimming cut 1 base from V and 1 base from J; bases unmatched to any gene: 6. The CDR3 loop reads CASSLGTGGVRSYEQYF. In DNA form, the CDR3 reads TGTGCCAGCAGCTTAGGGACAGGGGGCGTACGGTCCTACGAGCAGTACTTC.

V is TRBV28 and J is TRBJ2-7; D gene unclear. V was shortened by 2 bases and J by 2 bases, with 10 bases between the two germline ends. There are 14 residues in the CDR3. The germline V gene has CDR1 MDHEN and CDR2 SYDVKM. In nucleotides, the CDR3 is TGTGCCAGCAGTTTAAGGCAGGCTCCCTACGAGCAGTACTTC. Protein product: CASSLRQAPYEQYF.

The CDR3 loop is CASSSPTSGKIYEQYF. CDR3 sequence (DNA): TGTGCCAGCAGCTCACCTACTAGCGGGAAGATCTACGAGCAGTACTTC. This chain links TRBV7-9 with TRBJ2-7, with 10 bases that match TRBD2. The CDR3 sequence is 16 residues long. V trimming: 4 bases; J trimming: 3 bases; junction bases outside the gene matches: 9. Germline values: CDR1 SEHNR, CDR2 FQNEAQ (reference sequence).

The chain links TRBV19 to TRBJ2-2; 9 positions match TRBD2. The CDR3 spans 16 residues. The trim removed 3 bases at V and 5 bases at J, leaving 7 bases unmatched. CDR1 is LNHDA and CDR2 is SQIVND in the germline V gene (reference sequence). CDR3 residues: CASSIIAGARTGELFF. CDR3 nucleotide sequence: TGTGCCAGTAGTATTATAGCGGGAGCGCGAACCGGGGAGCTGTTTTTT.

The chain couples TRBV3-1 to TRBJ2-7, with 8 bases matching TRBD1. The V and J ends lost 1 base and 4 bases, in that order; junction bases with no gene match: 6. In germline, CDR1 is LGHDT, CDR2 YNNKEL (reference sequence). The CDR3 is made up of 15 amino acids. Here the CDR3 DNA reads TGTGCCAGCAGCCAAGGGCGGACAGGGTGGTACGAGCAGTACTTC. Protein sequence: CASSQGRTGWYEQYF.

The gene calls are TRBV11-2 and TRBJ2-3; tentative D call: TRBD2 (6 bases). V dropped 1 base and J dropped 6 bases, with 14 bases sitting between them. The CDR3 covers 15 residues. In germline, CDR1 is SGHAT, CDR2 FQNNGV. CDR3 residues: CASSLGAGSIDTQYF. CDR3 nucleotide sequence: TGTGCCAGCAGCTTAGGGGCGGGGAGCATCGATACGCAGTATTTT.

The rearrangement joins TRBV4-2 to TRBJ2-7, with 9 nucleotides matching TRBD1. CDR3 size: 16 residues. V was clipped by 5 bases and J by 6 bases; unmatched bases: 14. Germline lookup yields CDR1 LGHNA and CDR2 YNFKEQ. CDR3 residues: CASSWEGQGSPFEQYF. DNA of the CDR3: TGTGCCAGCAGCTGGGAGGGACAGGGATCCCCCTTCGAGCAGTACTTC.

V usage is TRBV19 and J usage is TRBJ1-5; 7 bases align to TRBD1. CDR1 is LNHDA and CDR2 is SQIVND in the germline V gene (reference sequence). This CDR3 is built from 13 residues. With V trimmed by 4 bases and J by 4 bases, 1 base remained unmatched. The chain's CDR3 is CASSTQGNQPQHF. The CDR3 bases are TGTGCCAGTAGTACACAGGGGAATCAGCCCCAGCATTTT.

V is TRBV12-3 or TRBV12-4 and J is TRBJ2-3; tentative D call: TRBD2 (5 bases). V lost 6 bases to trimming and J lost 2 bases, with 15 bases between them. This CDR3 is built from 15 residues. As DNA, the CDR3 is TGTGCCAGCAGACCCCCGGGGATCTCCACAGATACGCAGTATTTT. Its protein product is CASRPPGISTDTQYF.

The V gene is TRBV19, the J gene TRBJ2-7; D unclear. The V gene's germline CDR1 is LNHDA and CDR2 SQIVND (reference sequence). Trimming left V 9 bases short and J 2 bases short, with 14 bases between. The CDR3 length is 13 residues. In nucleotides, the CDR3 is TGTGCCAGCAGTCCCGGACCCACCTACGAGCAGTACTTC. Translating gives CASSPGPTYEQYF.

The chain is built from TRBV15 and TRBJ2-1; D is possibly TRBD1 (6 bases). CDR3 length: 17 amino acids. Trimming took off 3 bases at V and 0 bases at J, with 15 bases between the two ends. Germline V lookup: CDR1 LNHNV, CDR2 YYDKDF (reference sequence). CDR3 bases: TGTGCCACCAGCAGTCTTCAAACAGGGAGCTCCTACAATGAGCAGTTCTTC. Its protein product is CATSSLQTGSSYNEQFF.

This clonotype was counted a single time. DNA for the CDR3: TGTGCCTGGAGTTGGGGGGACAATGAGCAGTTCTTC. It translates to CAWSWGDNEQFF. The V gene is TRBV30, the J gene TRBJ2-1; D possibly corresponds to TRBD2 (6 bases). Germline assignment: CDR1 GTSNPN and CDR2 SVGIG (reference sequence). CDR3 length: 12 residues. Trimming removed 2 bases at V and 5 bases at J, with 7 bases between.

The DNA for the CDR3 is TGTGCCAGCGCTCTACGACAGGGGGTCCGGTACGAGCAGTACTTC. This sequence encodes CASALRQGVRYEQYF. This rearrangement joins TRBV6-1 to TRBJ2-7; 9 bases fit TRBD1. The V and J ends lost 8 bases and 4 bases, in that order; junction bases with no gene match: 12. Germline CDR1 MNHNS, CDR2 SASEGT. This CDR3 region has 15 residues.

The chain recombines TRBV28 with TRBJ2-1; TRBD2 matches at 10 bases. The trim removed 4 bases at V and 8 bases at J, leaving 20 bases unmatched. CDR1 and CDR2 from the germline V gene are MDHEN and SYDVKM. The CDR3 has 19 residues. In DNA, the CDR3 is TGTGCCAGCAGTTATTCACGCCCGGGGCTAGCGGGAGAGGAAGATGAGCAGTTCTTC. This translates into CASSYSRPGLAGEEDEQFF. Supplemented by reference TRBV28 and TRBJ2-1, the full variable domain reads DVKVTQSSRYLVKRTGEKVFLECVQDMDHENMFWYRQDPGLGLRLIYFSYDVKMKEKGDIPEGYSVSREKKERFSLILESASTNQTSMYLCASSYSRPGLAGEEDEQFFGPGTRLTVL.

The genes are TRBV9 and TRBJ2-3; a weak D match, TRBD2 (6 bases). CDR1 and CDR2 (germline): SGDLS, YYNGEE. Trimming removed 5 bases at V and 4 bases at J, with 14 bases between. The CDR3 spans 14 residues. The CDR3 nucleotides are TGTGCCAGCAGTGGAAGGAGGGAAGCAGATACGCAGTATTTT. Translation gives CASSGRREADTQYF.